The source of this T cell receptor (beta chain) is a study of preoperative IRX-2 immunotherapy in early breast cancer (dated by TCRdb to about 2019). About this clone itself: Its cognate antigen has yet to be identified. Base qualities are not recorded, but no much larger clone differs from it by a single base.

In light of the paper, this sample's treatment or condition label describes: preoperative locoregional IRX-2 cytokine immunotherapy. The samples were obtained from a phase Ib study that tested preoperative, locoregional IRX-2 cytokine immunotherapy designed to prime immune responses. Before surgery, IRX-2 was given to the donors, who were patients with early-stage breast cancer. Libraries were built with the immunoSEQ multiplex PCR assay. TCRdb provides this immuneACCESS table in a form limited to in-frame rearrangements. Some clones are lacking; in checked studies, under half of them reflect an unresolved V gene, and why the rest are absent is not known. In all, the sample holds about 98,000 clones, and 86% of those were seen once. The leading ten clones occupy about 1.9% of the sample. Trimming removed 5 bases from V and 4 bases from J, leaving 13 bases between the germline ends. From its cysteine to its phenylalanine, the CDR3 spans 14 amino acids. Here the CDR3 DNA is all that survives: 42 bases in frame from base 1. According to the germline V gene, CDR1 reads SGHRS and CDR2 reads YFSETQ.

Recombination joined TRBV5-1 with TRBJ1-5, and possibly TRBD1, on 6 matching bases. Sequences were derived from tumor tissue, sampled after IRX-2 immunotherapy. The source of this sequence is a human donor with breast cancer. The CDR3 corresponds to CASSETGENQPQHF. The bases read TGCGCCAGCAGTGAGACAGGAGAGAATCAGCCCCAGCATTTT.